What follows are 25 T cell receptor beta chains derived from one specimen sequenced in a study of blood T cell repertoires in COVID-19 (dated by TCRdb to 2020 to 2021). Libraries were constructed by the immunoSEQ multiplex PCR assay. TCRdb provides this immuneACCESS table in a form limited to in-frame rearrangements. Some clones are lacking; in checked studies, under half of them reflect an unresolved V gene, and why the rest are absent is not known. This sample has 80,000 to 100,000 clones in its table, and roughly 90% of those were observed once. The ten largest clones represent under 20% of the sample. Sequencing was carried out using peripheral blood. The source is a woman aged 80 or over with acute or convalescent COVID-19.

This clone has only a few counts. The rearrangement links TRBV24-1 to TRBJ2-7, with 9 bases matching TRBD1. The CDR3 extends over 13 amino acids. After removal of 9 bases from V and 6 bases from J, the junction contained 8 bases not matched to a gene. From germline, CDR1 is KGHDR and CDR2 SFDVKD. CDR3 coding DNA: TGTGCCACCCGGGGGACAGGGACGGCCGAGCAGTACTTC. It translates to CATRGTGTAEQYF.

This chain connects TRBV7-2 to TRBJ2-5, with 14 nucleotides matching TRBD2. This CDR3 has 17 residues. J was trimmed by 5 bases and V by 1 base; bases with no gene match: 6. Germline CDR1 reads SGHTA; CDR2 reads FQGNSA. The CDR3 nucleotides are TGTGCCAGCAGCTTAGGACTAGCGGGGGGGGCCCGGGAGACCCAGTACTTC. Protein: CASSLGLAGGARETQYF.

This chain links TRBV12-5 with TRBJ2-1; a possible D gene is TRBD2 (7 bases). Germline V gene sequence: CDR1 LGHNT, CDR2 FRNRAP. V gave up 3 bases and J gave up 7 bases, with 25 bases separating them. The CDR3 is made up of 18 amino acids. CDR3 coding DNA: TGTGCTAGTGGTTTCTCCCCTAAGGGCGGGGGCCAACTTAATGAGCAGTTCTTC. Translated, it gives CASGFSPKGGGQLNEQFF.

The chain employs TRBV11-3 and TRBJ2-7; 12 bases align to TRBD2. Germline V gene data show CDR1 as SGHNT and CDR2 as YENEEA. Germline trimming cut 1 base from V and 5 bases from J; bases unmatched to any gene: 6. The CDR3 is made up of 16 amino acids. Here the CDR3 reads CASSLGELAGGHEQYF. The CDR3 DNA reads TGTGCCAGCAGCTTAGGGGAGCTAGCGGGGGGGCACGAGCAGTACTTC.

This rearrangement joins TRBV5-1 to TRBJ1-4, with a possible D match to TRBD1 (6 bases). Germline V gene sequence: CDR1 SGHRS, CDR2 YFSETQ. The CDR3 consists of 14 residues. V lost 4 bases and J lost 8, with 15 bases in between. The CDR3 region is CASSKDRVGEKLFF. CDR3 in DNA: TGCGCCAGCAGCAAGGACAGAGTCGGCGAAAAACTGTTTTTT. The complete variable domain, with remaining parts taken from reference TRBV5-1 and TRBJ1-4, reads KAGVTQTPRYLIKTRGQQVTLSCSPISGHRSVSWYQQTPGQGLQFLFEYFSETQRNKGNFPGRFSGRQFSNSRSEMNVSTLELGDSALYLCASSKDRVGEKLFFGSGTQLSVL.

This clone came up once. The chain employs TRBV7-2 and TRBJ2-3; D is unclear. Germline CDR1 SGHTA, CDR2 FQGNSA. CDR3 length: 15 residues. With 2 bases removed from V and 1 base from J, the gap between germline ends came to 10 bases. The CDR3: CASSLRGTGTDTQYF. The CDR3 bases are TGTGCCAGCAGCTTAAGAGGAACGGGCACAGATACGCAGTATTTT.

This clone was detected a few times. The CDR3 loop is CASSLAVGEQYF. In DNA, the CDR3 is TGTGCCAGCAGTCTCGCGGTGGGTGAGCAGTACTTC. This chain uses TRBV25-1 with TRBJ2-7; D is undetermined. This CDR3 spans 12 amino acids. The germline V gene has CDR1 MGHDK and CDR2 SYGVNS. Trimming pared 5 bases from V and 7 bases from J, leaving 12 bases between.

The genes are TRBV7-2 and TRBJ1-2; D possibly corresponds to TRBD1 (6 bases). V was pared by 4 bases and J by 2 bases, with 14 bases between. Germline V lookup: CDR1 SGHTA, CDR2 FQGNSA. The CDR3 spans 15 residues. The CDR3 nucleotides read TGTGCCAGCAGCTCAAGAACAGGGACCAACTATGGCTACACCTTC. Protein: CASSSRTGTNYGYTF. The full variable domain, its missing parts supplied by reference TRBV7-2 and TRBJ1-2, is GAGVSQSPSNKVTEKGKDVELRCDPISGHTALYWYRQSLGQGLEFLIYFQGNSAPDKSGLPSDRFSAERTGGSVSTLTIQRTQQEDSAVYLCASSSRTGTNYGYTFGSGTRLTVV.

The chain joins TRBV15 to TRBJ1-3; 8 bases align to TRBD1. The CDR3 consists of 19 residues. Unmatched junction bases numbered 15, after V lost 0 bases and J lost 5 bases. Looked up from germline, CDR1 is LNHNV and CDR2 is YYDKDF (reference sequence). The CDR3 here is CATSRDTAVGTGDRNTIYF. DNA of the CDR3: TGTGCCACCAGCAGAGATACTGCAGTGGGGACAGGAGATAGAAACACCATATATTTT.

The chain links TRBV5-5 to TRBJ2-5, with a weak D call TRBD2 (5 bases). This CDR3 spans 16 amino acids. Trimming left V 3 bases short and J 0 bases short, with 15 bases between. Germline CDR1 and CDR2: SGHKS and YYEKEE (reference sequence). CDR3 DNA sequence: TGTGCCAGCAGCTCCTTCCGAGGGTCGTACCAAGAGACCCAGTACTTC. Its protein is CASSSFRGSYQETQYF. Together with reference TRBV5-5 and TRBJ2-5, the CDR3 gives the full variable domain: DAGVTQSPTHLIKTRGQQVTLRCSPISGHKSVSWYQQVLGQGPQFIFQYYEKEERGRGNFPDRFSARQFPNYSSELNVNALLLGDSALYLCASSSFRGSYQETQYFGPGTRLLVL.

This clone has a handful of counts. The chain uses TRBV7-6 and TRBJ2-2, with D maybe TRBD1 (6 bases). Trimming cost V 5 bases and J 6 bases, with 16 bases left between them. The CDR3 totals 15 residues. Per the germline V gene, CDR1 is SGHVS and CDR2 is FNYEAQ. The CDR3 spells CASSARQVGPGELFF. As DNA, the CDR3 is TGTGCCAGCAGCGCTAGACAGGTTGGACCCGGGGAGCTGTTTTTT.

The gene calls are TRBV6-6 and TRBJ2-2, with 8 bases matching TRBD1. The CDR3 runs to 16 residues. Trimming at V came to 4 bases and at J to 4 bases, leaving 8 bases not matched to a gene. The germline V gene encodes CDR1 MNHNY and CDR2 SVGAGI (reference sequence). The CDR3 here is CASSFFGQGSTGELFF. The CDR3 bases are TGTGCCAGCAGTTTCTTCGGACAGGGTAGCACCGGGGAGCTGTTTTTT.

The chain couples TRBV6-5 to TRBJ1-2, with 8 bases identical to TRBD1. The CDR3 is made up of 15 amino acids. J gave up 2 bases and V 4 bases, and 6 bases lay outside the gene matches. From germline, CDR1 is MNHEY and CDR2 SVGAGI. CDR3: CASSSRTGTNYGYTF. DNA for the CDR3: TGTGCCAGCAGTTCCCGGACAGGGACGAACTATGGCTACACCTTC.

This chain uses TRBV7-2 with TRBJ2-7; D remains unclear. This CDR3 has 11 amino acids. CDR1 and CDR2 (germline): SGHTA, FQGNSA. Trimming left V 3 bases short and J 3 bases short, with 3 bases between. The CDR3 protein is CASSLSYEQYF. In DNA form, the CDR3 reads TGTGCCAGCAGCTTGAGCTACGAGCAGTACTTC.

This sequence joins TRBV5-1 and TRBJ2-7; D might be TRBD2 (7 bases). CDR3 length: 13 residues. Germline V lookup: CDR1 SGHRS, CDR2 YFSETQ. V lost 4 bases to trimming and J lost 4 bases, with 12 bases between them. CDR3 residues: CASSGGGGYEQYF. In nucleotides, the CDR3 is TGCGCCAGCAGCGGGGGGGGCGGGTACGAGCAGTACTTC.

V usage is TRBV7-9 and J usage is TRBJ2-7, with 9 bases lining up with TRBD1. Germline assignment: CDR1 SEHNR and CDR2 FQNEAQ (reference sequence). V gave up 6 bases and J gave up 0 bases; unmatched junction bases: 12. The CDR3 has 17 amino acids. CDR3 DNA sequence: TGTGCCAGCAGTCTTAACCGGGACAGGGTTAGCTCCTACGAGCAGTACTTC. Its protein is CASSLNRDRVSSYEQYF.

The rearrangement links TRBV19 to TRBJ1-2, with D possibly being TRBD1 (5 bases). Germline V gene data show CDR1 as LNHDA and CDR2 as SQIVND (reference sequence). V was shortened by 5 bases and J by 5 bases, with 15 bases between the two germline ends. The CDR3 extends over 14 amino acids. CDR3 residues: CASSLDNFKYGYTF. The CDR3 nucleotides are TGTGCCAGTAGTTTGGACAACTTCAAGTATGGCTACACCTTC.

This clone has only one observation. The chain has TRBV24-1 and TRBJ2-1; D perhaps matches TRBD2 (7 bases). V was cut by 4 bases and J by 7 bases, with 22 bases left in between. CDR3 size: 17 residues. The germline V gene encodes CDR1 KGHDR and CDR2 SFDVKD. The CDR3 loop is CATSDPDGRGGGNEQFF. Here the CDR3 DNA reads TGTGCCACCAGTGACCCGGACGGAAGGGGAGGGGGTAATGAGCAGTTCTTC.

V gene TRBV7-8 combines with J gene TRBJ1-4; D is undetermined. Per germline, CDR1 SGHVS and CDR2 FQNEAQ. With 5 bases removed from V and 0 bases from J, the gap between germline ends came to 10 bases. The CDR3 extends over 15 amino acids. The CDR3 loop is CASSASHATNEKLFF. CDR3 bases: TGTGCCAGCAGCGCGAGCCATGCAACTAATGAAAAACTGTTTTTT.

This chain connects TRBV19 to TRBJ1-6; 8 bases line up with TRBD1. The CDR3 has 17 residues. V gave up 5 bases and J gave up 3 bases; unmatched junction bases: 9. Germline CDR1 reads LNHDA; CDR2 reads SQIVND (reference sequence). Here the CDR3 DNA reads TGTGCCAGTAGTCGCTACAGGGACAGGATCTATAATTCACCCCTCCACTTT. Translated, it gives CASSRYRDRIYNSPLHF.

The chain carries TRBV5-6 and TRBJ2-7; 10 positions match TRBD2. The germline V gene has CDR1 SGHDT and CDR2 YYEEEE. Trimming at V came to 4 bases and at J to 2 bases, leaving 9 bases not matched to a gene. The CDR3 is made up of 16 amino acids. The CDR3 DNA sequence: TGTGCCAGCAGCGGCATTGGACTAGCGGTAACCTACGAGCAGTACTTC. This sequence encodes CASSGIGLAVTYEQYF.

The chain uses TRBV4-1 and TRBJ2-7, with 10 bases matching TRBD2. The ends lost 1 base at V and 0 bases at J; junction bases unmatched: 3. Germline V gene lookup returns CDR1 MGHRA and CDR2 YSYEKL. The CDR3 consists of 16 residues. Here the CDR3 reads CASSQALAGVSYEQYF. In DNA, the CDR3 is TGCGCCAGCAGCCAAGCTCTAGCGGGGGTCTCCTACGAGCAGTACTTC.

CDR3 sequence (DNA): TGTGCCAGCATCGGGGGGACCTACAATGAGCAGTTCTTC. Its translation is CASIGGTYNEQFF. The V gene is TRBV12-3 or TRBV12-4, the J gene TRBJ2-1; 7 nucleotides line up with TRBD2. Germline trimming cut 7 bases from V and 2 bases from J; bases unmatched to any gene: 2. There are 13 residues in the CDR3.

The chain has TRBV6-5 and TRBJ1-1; possibly TRBD1 for D (5 bases). The length of the CDR3 is 15 residues. CDR1 and CDR2 (germline): MNHEY, SVGAGI. Trimming took off 2 bases at V and 0 bases at J, with 10 bases between the two ends. DNA of the CDR3: TGTGCCAGCAGTTACCGACAGACAATGAACACTGAAGCTTTCTTT. Translated, it gives CASSYRQTMNTEAFF.

The CDR3 coding sequence is TGTGCCAGCAGTTTAGGGCAGGCGGGTGAGCAGTTCTTC. Its translation is CASSLGQAGEQFF. This chain connects TRBV12-3 or TRBV12-4 to TRBJ2-1; a weak D match, TRBD2 (5 bases). Trimming took 1 base from V and 9 from J, leaving 10 bases between them. This CDR3 comprises 13 residues.